The sequence of this TCR beta chain was determined in a study of T cell responses to AZD1222 COVID-19 vaccine. Background on the study: Second-dose groups at about 4 or about 12 weeks were pooled.

Note on this clone: Its cognate antigen is unknown.

The CDR3 covers 12 residues. Germline V gene lookup returns CDR1 MNHEY and CDR2 SVGAGI. The V and J ends lost 8 bases and 2 bases respectively, with 7 bases between them. Study-wide points: The reported proportion of spike-specific TCRs targeting unmutated variant regions was nearly half. CD4 TCRs linked to vaccination spanned spike, dominating at 160-218 and 743-854. Clonal diversity was possibly underestimated, and the donors were mostly white British, with more females.

TCRdb keeps only in-frame clones here, not all; method: immunoSEQ multiplex PCR. This sample has 150,000 or so clones, with around 92% found just once. The chain has TRBV6-5 and TRBJ1-5; D may be TRBD1 (5 bases). The specimen comprised peripheral blood, sampled on day 0 of AZD1222 vaccination. The origin of this receptor is an adult in good health. Here the CDR3 reads CASGGGNQPQHF. Written as DNA, the CDR3 is TGTGCCAGCGGAGGGGGCAATCAGCCCCAGCATTTT.